The T cell receptor (beta chain) under discussion was sequenced for a study of blood T cell repertoires in COVID-19. In the study overall: Sources were T cells, B-cell-depleted T cells, or PBMCs; the material itself was cDNA or gDNA.

CDR3 length: 13 residues. The V gene's germline CDR1 is SGHTA and CDR2 FQGTGA. Between the trimmed V and J ends, which lost 1 base and 3 bases, there was a span of 4 bases. Only one count was recorded for this clone. Study processing details: Amplification with reference gene primers provided the estimates of nucleated cell counts. Sequencing was performed with immunoSEQ multiplex PCR; in TCRdb, only in-frame clones are kept and a portion is missing. The DNA was the basis for D and trimming; V, J and clone size are from that table. The sample has over 300,000 clones, around nine tenths seen once. The participants were between about 18 and 90 years old and came from fewer than 25 US areas.

This clonotype originated in a woman aged 30 to 39 with acute COVID-19. The specimen sequenced was PBMCs or T cells enriched from blood (not recorded which). The chain employs TRBV7-3 and TRBJ2-1; no firm D call. CDR3 amino acids: CASSLSHYNEQFF. The CDR3 region has the DNA TGTGCCAGCAGCTTAAGTCACTACAATGAGCAGTTCTTC.